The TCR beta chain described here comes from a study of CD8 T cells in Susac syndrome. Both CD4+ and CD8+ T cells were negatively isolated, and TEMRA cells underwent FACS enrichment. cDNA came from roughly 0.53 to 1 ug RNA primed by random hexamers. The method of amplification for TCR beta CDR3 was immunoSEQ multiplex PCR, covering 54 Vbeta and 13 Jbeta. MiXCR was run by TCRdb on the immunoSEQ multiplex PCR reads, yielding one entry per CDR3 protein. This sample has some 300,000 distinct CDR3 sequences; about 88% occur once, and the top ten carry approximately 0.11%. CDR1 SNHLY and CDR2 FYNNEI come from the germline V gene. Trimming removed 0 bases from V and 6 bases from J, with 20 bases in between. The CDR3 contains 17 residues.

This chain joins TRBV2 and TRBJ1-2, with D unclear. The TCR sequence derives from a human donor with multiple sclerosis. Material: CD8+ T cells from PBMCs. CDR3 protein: CASSEAQNRVNGNGYTF. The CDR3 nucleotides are TGTGCCAGCAGTGAAGCCCAAAACAGAGTCAATGGGAATGGCTACACCTTC.